This section outlines one T cell receptor beta chain sequence together with its context. Sequenced by immunoSEQ multiplex PCR; TCRdb stores in-frame clones only, minus some. Of roughly 85,000 clones in the sample, about 85% were seen once. This specimen belongs to a study of glioma-infiltrating T cells after dendritic cell vaccination. The sample's time point: after dendritic cell vaccination, including at tumor progression/relapse. V was clipped by 4 bases and J by 0 bases; unmatched bases: 4. The CDR3 covers 16 residues. The germline gives CDR1 MNHEY, CDR2 SVGAGI. The TCR sequence derives from a human donor with glioblastoma. Sequencing used blood, obtained after dendritic cell vaccination. The chain has TRBV6-5 and TRBJ1-4; 8 nucleotides match TRBD1. The CDR3 DNA follows: TGTGCCAGCAGTTTGGGACAGGCGGCAACTAATGAAAAACTGTTTTTT. Protein sequence: CASSLGQAATNEKLFF.